The 6 T cell receptor beta chains presented below share a single source sample, sequenced in a study of cytomegalovirus exposure and HLA in healthy donors (dated by TCRdb to about 2017). Libraries were prepared through the immunoSEQ multiplex PCR assay. For the multiplex PCR, a mixture combining 60 forward primers for TCR Vbeta segments and 13 reverse primers for TCR Jbeta segments was used. TCRdb's version of the immuneACCESS table is confined to in-frame rearrangements and falls short of the full clone set. An unresolved V gene accounts for under half of the shortfall where checked; the remainder is of unknown origin. The sample table holds about 200,000 clones, of which around 73% were seen once. Roughly 3% of the sample comes from the top ten. The material sequenced was PBMCs. The receptors come from a woman younger than 45 in good health and CMV-seronegative.

The V gene is TRBV5-1, the J gene TRBJ2-2, with 11 bases identical to TRBD2. CDR1 SGHRS and CDR2 YFSETQ come from the germline V gene. The CDR3 length is 15 residues. J was trimmed by 6 bases and V by 5 bases; bases with no gene match: 6. CDR3 sequence reads: CASRPSSGGPGELFF. The CDR3, as DNA: TGCGCCAGCAGACCGTCTAGCGGGGGGCCCGGGGAGCTGTTTTTT.

This chain uses TRBV28 with TRBJ1-2, with 8 bases that match TRBD1. Germline lookup yields CDR1 MDHEN and CDR2 SYDVKM. The CDR3 runs to 14 residues. V was clipped by 6 bases and J by 4 bases; unmatched bases: 7. The CDR3 protein is CASRRTGPIYGYTF. The DNA of the CDR3 is TGTGCCAGCAGACGGACAGGGCCGATCTATGGCTACACCTTC.

This chain connects TRBV30 to TRBJ2-7, with D unresolved. The V gene's germline CDR1 is GTSNPN and CDR2 SVGIG (reference sequence). There are 12 residues in the CDR3. With 5 bases removed from V and 0 bases from J, the gap between germline ends came to 8 bases. CDR3 in DNA: TGTGCCTGGGCACACAACTCCTACGAGCAGTACTTC. It codes for CAWAHNSYEQYF.

The chain carries TRBV18 and TRBJ2-1; D perhaps matches TRBD2 (5 bases). Trimming left V 5 bases short and J 15 bases short, with 17 bases between. CDR3 length equals 12 residues. From germline, CDR1 is KGHSH and CDR2 LQKENI. The chain's CDR3 is CASSGSGVEGFF. The CDR3 nucleotides are TGTGCCAGCTCAGGGTCCGGGGTCGAGGGGTTCTTC. Based on the CDR3 plus reference TRBV18 and TRBJ2-1, the full variable domain is NAGVMQNPRHLVRRRGQEARLRCSPMKGHSHVYWYRQLPEEGLKFMVYLQKENIIDESGMPKERFSAEFPKEGPSILRIQQVVRGDSAAYFCASSGSGVEGFFGPGTRLTVL.

There are a few counts of this clone. The chain recombines TRBV18 with TRBJ2-3, with 8 bases that match TRBD2. The CDR3 spans 18 residues. V lost 3 bases and J lost 1; bases outside the gene matches: 12. CDR1 is KGHSH and CDR2 is LQKENI in the germline V gene. The CDR3 spells CASSPGSGGLQGTDTQYF. DNA of the CDR3: TGTGCCAGCTCACCGGGGAGCGGGGGTCTCCAGGGCACAGATACGCAGTATTTT.

The V and J genes are TRBV7-2 and TRBJ2-7, with a possible D match to TRBD2 (5 bases). CDR3 size: 15 residues. Germline V CDR1 and CDR2: SGHTA, FQGNSA. V was clipped by 0 bases and J by 3 bases, with 12 bases between them. Here the CDR3 reads CASSLALGGGYEQYF. CDR3 in DNA: TGTGCCAGCAGCTTAGCGTTGGGCGGAGGCTACGAGCAGTACTTC.